A selection of T cell receptor beta chains follows, all from one sample in a study of technical replicates of blood from a few donors. Clones were sequenced by immunoSEQ multiplex PCR, and TCRdb holds only the in-frame ones, with some missing. The profile shows some 62,000 clones, approximately 87% of them singletons. The sequencing sample was made of PBMCs. These receptors all come from a human donor in good health. Some clones in this sample may be carry-over from other donors' samples. CDR3s include the opening cysteine and the closing phenylalanine or tryptophan.

v_gene: TRBV2; j_gene: TRBJ2-7; CDR3aa: CASSEAGLVSGEQYF
v_gene: TRBV18; j_gene: TRBJ1-2; CDR3aa: CASGPGQRLYGYTF
v_gene: TRBV4-3; j_gene: TRBJ1-4; CDR3aa: CASSPLGQGGEKLFF
v_gene: TRBV12-5; j_gene: TRBJ2-5; CDR3aa: CASSTGQETQYF
v_gene: TRBV7-9; j_gene: TRBJ2-7; CDR3aa: CASNSALNEQYF
v_gene: TRBV7-3; j_gene: TRBJ2-5; CDR3aa: CASSFSGGEETQYF
v_gene: TRBV2; j_gene: TRBJ2-7; CDR3aa: CASETGTGEYEQYF
v_gene: TRBV19; j_gene: TRBJ2-2; CDR3aa: CASTVTGGFLGELFF
v_gene: TRBV4-1; j_gene: TRBJ2-3; CDR3aa: CASSLLGGFPPDTQYF
v_gene: TRBV10-3; j_gene: TRBJ1-1; CDR3aa: CAIRAGTGNTEAFF
v_gene: TRBV7-2; j_gene: TRBJ2-2; CDR3aa: CASSITPGQGPGELFF
v_gene: TRBV5-6; j_gene: TRBJ2-3; CDR3aa: CASSPGLAETDTQYF
v_gene: TRBV7-9; j_gene: TRBJ2-2; CDR3aa: CASSLTDTGELFF
v_gene: TRBV13; j_gene: TRBJ2-3; CDR3aa: CASTPGLAGDTQYF
v_gene: TRBV6-5; j_gene: TRBJ1-5; CDR3aa: CASSQTGLYQPQHF
v_gene: TRBV28; j_gene: TRBJ2-7; CDR3aa: CASFTGYYEQYF
v_gene: TRBV27; j_gene: TRBJ2-7; CDR3aa: CASSFAGGPYEQYF
v_gene: TRBV2; j_gene: TRBJ2-7; CDR3aa: CASEPGRGSEQYF